The sequence of this T cell receptor (beta chain) was determined in a study of OX40 agonist ivuxolimab in advanced cancers. About the study: With a range of about 23 to 85, age averaged about 58 years, and more than 75% were male.

Germline trimming cut 1 base from V and 7 bases from J; bases unmatched to any gene: 1. Looked up from germline, CDR1 is SEHNR and CDR2 is FQNEAQ (reference sequence). This CDR3 comprises 13 residues. Libraries were prepared by immunoSEQ multiplex PCR; TCRdb keeps only in-frame clonotypes and omits some of them. The data contain roughly 75,000 clones, roughly nine tenths of them singletons. Cycle 7 day 1, cycle 4 day 1, and baseline were the timepoints at which blood was sampled. The genes are TRBV7-9 and TRBJ2-1, with 7 bases matching TRBD2. The specimen was CD4+ or CD8+ T cells sorted from blood, collected in a trial of the OX40 agonist ivuxolimab. This clonotype originated in an adult with an advanced solid tumor such as melanoma, head and neck, liver or kidney cancer. Written as DNA, the CDR3 is TGTGCCAGCAGCTTAGTCGGGGGGAATGAGCAGTTCTTC. Protein product: CASSLVGGNEQFF.